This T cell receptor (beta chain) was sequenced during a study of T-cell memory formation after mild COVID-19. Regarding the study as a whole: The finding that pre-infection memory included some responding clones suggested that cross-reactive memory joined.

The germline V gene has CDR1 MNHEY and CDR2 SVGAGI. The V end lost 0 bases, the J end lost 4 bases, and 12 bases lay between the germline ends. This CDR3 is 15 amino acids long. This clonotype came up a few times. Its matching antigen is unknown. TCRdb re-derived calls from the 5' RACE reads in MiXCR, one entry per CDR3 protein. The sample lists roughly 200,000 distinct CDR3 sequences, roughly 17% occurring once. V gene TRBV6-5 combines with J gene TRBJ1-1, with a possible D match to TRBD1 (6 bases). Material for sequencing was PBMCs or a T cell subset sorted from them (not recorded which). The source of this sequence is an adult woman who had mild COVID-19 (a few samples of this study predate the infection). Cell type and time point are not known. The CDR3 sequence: CASSYSAGVGTEAFF. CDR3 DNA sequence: TGTGCCAGCAGTTACTCGGCAGGGGTGGGCACTGAAGCTTTCTTT.